Below, one T cell receptor beta chain is given with its context. Its specificity is not known. These data originate in a study of T cell responses to AZD1222 COVID-19 vaccine. J was trimmed by 6 bases and V by 6 bases; bases with no gene match: 7. The CDR3 spans 14 residues. Per germline, CDR1 SQVTM and CDR2 ANQGSEA. The protocol was immunoSEQ multiplex PCR, while the TCRdb copy is restricted to in-frame clones and leaves out a portion. The sample yields under 150,000 clones, around nine tenths seen once. Study-level results: Without day 14 samples, only post-peak T cell repertoires were studied. Donors in the cohort were predominantly white British and more often female, and clonal diversity was possibly underestimated. Two AZD1222 doses significantly raised spike-specific TCR breadth and depth over controls. Per reports, nearly half of all spike-specific TCRs target regions that are unmutated in variants.

The source was peripheral blood, collected on day 0 of MenACWY control vaccination. The chain joins TRBV29-1 to TRBJ1-5; 11 bases align to TRBD1. This TCR was recovered from an adult in good health. For the CDR3, the DNA is TGCAGCGTCGGACAGGGGGCGAAGGGTCAGCCCCAGCATTTT. Residues: CSVGQGAKGQPQHF.